Sequencing of this T cell receptor (beta chain) was carried out in a study of early T cells in non-severe SARS-CoV-2 infection (dated by TCRdb to the early 2020s). About the study as a whole: TCR sequencing used bulk RNA from unsorted whole blood, so alpha and beta chains could not be paired. On the study overall, not on this receptor specifically: VDJdb matching was skewed toward anti-spike CD8 responses and likely underestimated virus-specific expansions by missing private and CD4 specificities.

This was a case-control study nested in a cohort of healthcare workers in London, UK, who had nasopharyngeal swab PCR tests and blood samples taken every week. Healthcare workers were recruited during the week of the UK lockdown, between 23 and 31 March 2020, and followed weekly for up to about 15 weeks. This clonotype was counted between two and nine times. Its antigen has not been determined. No quality values exist for individual bases; no much larger clone is one base distant. Receptors were amplified or captured by 5' RACE. Reads for this sample came from a NextSeq 500. In the TCR library protocol, unique molecular identifiers were attached to individual cDNA molecules to correct for PCR bias and sequencing error. Both TCR alpha and beta chains were sequenced, and tight co-correlation was observed between alpha and beta sequence abundances in each sample. The paper's data handling went like this. Decombinator V4 was used to perform V gene, J gene and CDR3 annotation of TCR sequences. Expanded TCRs were defined as changing significantly between any two time points under a Poisson model with p below 0.0001. Abundances of TCRs were expressed as counts per million after normalisation to the total number of TCRs sequenced in each sample. VDJdb, accessed on 1 November 2021, was searched for TCRs annotated for CMV, EBV and SARS-CoV-2, and TCRs annotated for more than one antigen were excluded. TCRdb trimmed public reads at Q25 via fastp, called clones via MiXCR and kept in-frame beta chains. CDR3 protein sequences are deduplicated, and each keeps its most common genes and DNA. The V and J calls and clone size come from TCRdb's table, not from the authors' own analysis. Within this sample are 87,000 or so distinct CDR3 sequences, with about 14% of them counted one time only. The ten largest clones add up to roughly 6% of the sample.

Sequenced: whole blood. The sequence came from an adult who was a healthcare worker with PCR-confirmed SARS-CoV-2 infection or an uninfected control (not recorded which).

The nucleotide sequence reads as follows: TGTGCCAGCAGCTTCCACCAGACAGGGGAAAGATATTTT. It encodes CASSFHQTGERYF. The chain is assembled from TRBV7-9 and TRBJ1-3, with 8 bases in between that match TRBD1. Here V drops 3 bases and J drops 15 bases, and the junction holds 10 bases not matched to any gene. From a lookup of the germline V gene (reference sequence), CDR1 and CDR2 are SEHNR and FQNEAQ. Counted from cysteine to phenylalanine, this CDR3 has 13 amino acids. Only the CDR3 part of the read is kept: 39 bases, read in frame from the first base.